Presented here are 18 T cell receptor beta chains from one specimen sequenced in a study of CD4 T cells in relation to SARS-CoV-2 and coronaviruses listed by TCRdb under 2021. To prepare the library, the immunoSEQ multiplex PCR assay was applied. In TCRdb, the immuneACCESS table is reduced to in-frame sequences with V and J assigned. These tables do not hold every clone; where another copy was compared, an unresolved V gene accounts for under half, and the others remain unexplained. Within this sample are about 21,000 clones, with 74% of them counted one time only. The ten largest clones represent around 12% of the sample. These receptors have no identified antigens. CD4+ T cells from unexposed donors were collected before the COVID-19 pandemic (2011-2018). After about 10 days of culture, CD4+ T cells were isolated with the EasySep CD4+ T cell isolation kit. The sample consisted of CD4+ T cells from PBMCs, cultured in vitro. These receptors were obtained from a human donor in good health.

This clone has only a few counts. The chain couples TRBV2 to TRBJ1-2; 9 bases agree with TRBD1. Germline loops: CDR1 SNHLY, CDR2 FYNNEI. The CDR3 has 14 residues. J gave up 6 bases and V 7 bases, and 9 bases lay outside the gene matches. CDR3: CASTLTGGIDGYTF. The DNA of the CDR3 is TGTGCCAGCACCCTGACAGGGGGGATTGATGGCTACACCTTC.

The V gene is TRBV24-1, the J gene TRBJ2-1; maybe TRBD2 (5 bases). V shed 9 bases and J shed 10 bases, with 18 bases lying between them. Germline lookup yields CDR1 KGHDR and CDR2 SFDVKD. The CDR3 covers 13 residues. The CDR3 spells CATGSGPVGEQFF. CDR3 bases: TGTGCCACCGGGAGCGGCCCCGTGGGGGAGCAGTTCTTC.

V gene TRBV6-1 combines with J gene TRBJ2-3; D possibly matches TRBD1 or TRBD2 (5 bases each). The germline V gene encodes CDR1 MNHNS and CDR2 SASEGT. Between the trimmed V and J ends, which lost 2 bases and 5 bases, there was a span of 11 bases. This CDR3 has 14 amino acids. The CDR3 region is CASSERGGLDTQYF. CDR3 nucleotide sequence: TGTGCCAGCAGTGAACGGGGCGGACTAGATACGCAGTATTTT.

Only one count was recorded for this clone. The V and J genes are TRBV7-8 and TRBJ2-2; 10 bases match TRBD2. The ends lost 5 bases at V and 5 bases at J; junction bases unmatched: 5. CDR3 size: 15 residues. The germline V gene has CDR1 SGHVS and CDR2 FQNEAQ. The chain's CDR3 is CASSSGRARTGELFF. DNA of the CDR3: TGTGCCAGCAGCAGCGGGAGGGCCAGAACCGGGGAGCTGTTTTTT.

V usage is TRBV5-1 and J usage is TRBJ2-7, with unresolved D. The CDR3 is 13 residues long. Germline V gene sequence: CDR1 SGHRS, CDR2 YFSETQ. V was cut by 2 bases and J by 4 bases, with 10 bases left in between. Here the CDR3 reads CASSFQLQYEQYF. As DNA, the CDR3 is TGCGCCAGCAGCTTCCAACTTCAGTACGAGCAGTACTTC. The full variable domain, in which reference TRBV5-1 and TRBJ2-7 provide the parts outside the CDR3, is KAGVTQTPRYLIKTRGQQVTLSCSPISGHRSVSWYQQTPGQGLQFLFEYFSETQRNKGNFPGRFSGRQFSNSRSEMNVSTLELGDSALYLCASSFQLQYEQYFGPGTRLTVT.

The chain has TRBV7-8 and TRBJ1-1, with 9 bases matching TRBD1. Germline V gene sequence: CDR1 SGHVS, CDR2 FQNEAQ. V shed 7 bases and J 0 bases; nucleotides not matched to a gene: 6. The CDR3 loop spans 15 amino acids. The CDR3 DNA reads as TGTGCCAGCACCCGGGACAGGGCCATGAACACTGAAGCTTTCTTT. Translated: CASTRDRAMNTEAFF.

The V and J genes are TRBV5-1 and TRBJ1-5; no definite D call. The germline CDR1 and CDR2 sequences are SGHRS and YFSETQ. V lost 0 bases and J lost 1, with 11 bases in between. The CDR3 has 16 residues. CDR3 in DNA: TGCGCCAGCAGCTTGGTACCAGTGGACAGCAATCAGCCCCAGCATTTT. Amino acid sequence: CASSLVPVDSNQPQHF.

This sequence joins TRBV11-3 and TRBJ2-2; TRBD1 is a possible D gene (5 bases). This CDR3 is 15 amino acids long. V was shortened by 5 bases and J by 1 base, with 11 bases between the two germline ends. The germline gives CDR1 SGHNT, CDR2 YENEEA. CDR3 in amino acids: CASSVRTGNTGELFF. CDR3 bases: TGTGCCAGCAGCGTCCGTACAGGGAACACCGGGGAGCTGTTTTTT. Variable domain in full (rest from reference TRBV11-3 and TRBJ2-2): EAGVVQSPRYKIIEKKQPVAFWCNPISGHNTLYWYLQNLGQGPELLIRYENEEAVDDSQLPKDRFSAERLKGVDSTLKIQPAELGDSAVYLCASSVRTGNTGELFFGEGSRLTVL.

In its sample, this clone was seen once. This chain uses TRBV11-2 with TRBJ1-2; D perhaps matches TRBD1 (5 bases). Trimming shortened V by 3 bases and J by 2 bases, and 10 bases separated the two germline ends. Germline V gives CDR1 SGHAT, CDR2 FQNNGV. The CDR3 contains 14 residues. The CDR3 is CASSLGVLNYGYTF. The CDR3 DNA follows: TGTGCCAGCAGCTTGGGGGTGCTCAACTATGGCTACACCTTC.

V and J are TRBV4-1 and TRBJ1-3, with TRBD1 identical over 7 bases. After removal of 0 bases from V and 1 base from J, the junction contained 6 bases not matched to a gene. From germline, CDR1 is MGHRA and CDR2 YSYEKL. The CDR3 has 17 amino acids. The CDR3: CASSQERTTGSGNTIYF. CDR3 sequence (DNA): TGCGCCAGCAGCCAAGAGAGGACGACAGGGTCTGGAAACACCATATATTTT.

V gene TRBV2 combines with J gene TRBJ2-2, with a weak D call TRBD1 (6 bases). V lost 6 bases and J 6 bases, leaving 11 bases between the germline ends. The CDR3 has 13 amino acids. Germline V CDR1 and CDR2: SNHLY, FYNNEI. The CDR3 DNA reads TGTGCCAGCAGCTATCAGGGGTCCGGGGAGCTGTTTTTT. As protein: CASSYQGSGELFF.

V gene TRBV30 combines with J gene TRBJ2-4; 10 bases map to TRBD1. Trimming at V came to 1 base and at J to 7 bases, leaving 4 bases not matched to a gene. The CDR3 consists of 14 residues. Germline assignment: CDR1 GTSNPN and CDR2 SVGIG (reference sequence). CDR3 DNA sequence: TGTGCCTGGAGTGGGGACAGGGGTTTTAACATTCAGTACTTC. It specifies CAWSGDRGFNIQYF.

The chain links TRBV4-2 to TRBJ2-7, with TRBD1 matching 9 bases. The V gene end was trimmed by 1 base and the J gene end by 2 bases; junction bases not matched to a gene: 3. The CDR3 is 15 amino acids. The germline V gene encodes CDR1 LGHNA and CDR2 YNFKEQ. The CDR3, as DNA: TGTGCCAGCAGCCAAGTTGGGACAGGGCCCTACGAGCAGTACTTC. Amino acid sequence: CASSQVGTGPYEQYF.

The chain recombines TRBV30 with TRBJ2-1; tentative D call: TRBD2 (6 bases). The CDR3 has 17 residues. Trimming cost V 2 bases and J 0 bases, with 17 bases left between them. Germline CDR1 and CDR2: GTSNPN and SVGIG (reference sequence). CDR3 bases: TGTGCCTGGAGTTCGCCCCTACTAGCCGGCTCCTACAATGAGCAGTTCTTC. Its protein product is CAWSSPLLAGSYNEQFF.

This chain uses TRBV6-5 with TRBJ2-2; D remains unclear. V lost 2 bases and J 6 bases, leaving 13 bases between the germline ends. Germline V lookup: CDR1 MNHEY, CDR2 SVGAGI. The CDR3 sequence is 15 residues long. The CDR3 spells CASSYGVVRAGELFF. CDR3 in DNA: TGTGCCAGCAGTTACGGTGTCGTCCGAGCCGGGGAGCTGTTTTTT.

The gene calls are TRBV7-9 and TRBJ1-3, with a possible D match to TRBD1 (5 bases). In germline, CDR1 is SEHNR, CDR2 FQNEAQ (reference sequence). V was cut by 1 base and J by 0 bases, with 13 bases left in between. The CDR3 is 17 amino acids. The CDR3 here is CASSLVTDTSSGNTIYF. The CDR3 DNA sequence: TGTGCCAGCAGCTTAGTTACGGACACAAGCTCTGGAAACACCATATATTTT. The full variable domain, in which reference TRBV7-9 and TRBJ1-3 provide the parts outside the CDR3, is DTGVSQNPRHKITKRGQNVTFRCDPISEHNRLYWYRQTLGQGPEFLTYFQNEAQLEKSRLLSDRFSAERPKGSFSTLEIQRTEQGDSAMYLCASSLVTDTSSGNTIYFGEGSWLTVV.

CDR3 coding DNA: TGTGCCCTACGGATGGGGCGCAGGGCAAGTGAAGCTTTCTTT. Amino acids: CALRMGRRASEAFF. This chain uses TRBV27 with TRBJ1-1; D may be TRBD1 (5 bases). The CDR3 consists of 14 residues. With 11 bases removed from V and 7 bases from J, the gap between germline ends came to 23 bases. Germline-derived CDR1 and CDR2 are MNHEY and SMNVEV (reference sequence).

The DNA of the CDR3 is TGTGCCATCAGTGGGGGACAGGGCAATCAGCCCCAGCATTTT. Translation: CAISGGQGNQPQHF. This sequence joins TRBV10-3 and TRBJ1-5; 8 nucleotides match TRBD1. The germline V gene has CDR1 ENHRY and CDR2 SYGVKD. The CDR3 runs 14 residues. V dropped 4 bases and J dropped 2; count of bases not matched to a gene: 1.